This T cell receptor beta chain was recovered during a study of blood T cell repertoires in COVID-19. Here immunoSEQ multiplex PCR was the method, and the copy in TCRdb shows in-frame clones only, minus some. The sample has about 270,000 clones, approximately 90% seen once; the top ten hold 2.8%. The V gene end was trimmed by 5 bases and the J gene end by 0 bases; junction bases not matched to a gene: 8. The CDR3 consists of 17 residues. Germline CDR1 and CDR2: SGHDN and FVKESK. This clone has only one observation. The receptor was derived from a man aged 40-49 years who had been exposed to COVID-19. Sequencing was carried out using PBMCs or T cells enriched from blood (not recorded which). V is TRBV14 and J is TRBJ1-1, with 11 bases lining up with TRBD1. The chain's CDR3 is CASSARDRGGMNTEAFF. CDR3 DNA sequence: TGTGCCAGCAGCGCTCGGGACAGGGGGGGGATGAACACTGAAGCTTTCTTT.